A selection of T cell receptor beta chains follows, all from one sample in a study of molecular identifiers for immune sequencing clone quantification. One entry per CDR3 protein, called by TCRdb with MiXCR from the PCR reads. The data show under 600,000 distinct CDR3 sequences, with roughly 25% seen just once and over 0.6% held by the top ten. Sequencing used naive CD8+ T cells from blood, with Jurkat cell RNA spiked in. Receptors originate from a human donor in good health. Some libraries in this study had Jurkat cell RNA spiked in. The CDR3 runs from the conserved cysteine through the conserved F or W. A D gene is named only where the DNA matches it firmly. Expanded clones are given a class, and other clones once, few, many or no size at all.

>-|TRBV20-1|-|TRBJ2-2
CSARGQEGFTNTGELFF
TGCAGTGCTAGAGGCCAAGAAGGGTTCACTAACACCGGGGAGCTGTTTTTT
>TRBD2|TRBV30|-|TRBJ2-3
CAWSLAGGRDTQYF
TGTGCCTGGAGCCTAGCGGGAGGCCGAGATACGCAGTATTTT
>-|TRBV7-9|few|TRBJ2-1
CASTSEPNEQFF
TGTGCCAGCACCTCTGAACCAAATGAGCAGTTCTTC
>-|TRBV27|-|TRBJ1-2
CATWAAYGYTF
TGTGCCACCTGGGCTGCCTATGGCTACACCTTC
>-|TRBV5-1|few|TRBJ1-6
CASSPEGGRSPLHF
TGCGCCAGCAGCCCAGAGGGTGGCCGGTCACCCCTCCACTTT
>-|TRBV5-6|-|TRBJ2-1
CTSSLAPKNNEQFF
TGTACCAGCAGCTTGGCACCGAAAAACAATGAGCAGTTCTTC
>TRBD1|TRBV28|-|TRBJ2-7
CASQLRDRSYEQYF
TGTGCCAGCCAACTCCGGGACAGGTCCTACGAGCAGTACTTC
>-|TRBV7-2|many|TRBJ2-1
CASSLGLTNEQFF
TGTGCCAGCAGCTTAGGGCTGACCAATGAGCAGTTCTTC
>TRBD2|TRBV4-1|few|TRBJ2-3
CASSPYGGLAATDTQYF
TGCGCCAGCAGCCCCTATGGCGGACTAGCCGCCACAGATACGCAGTATTTT
>-|TRBV25-1|many|TRBJ2-7
CASSAFLRVCILVYF
TGTGCCAGCAGTGCTTTCCTCAGGGTTTGTATCCTCGTGTACTTC
>TRBD1|TRBV6-1|-|TRBJ2-4
CASSDGQGAKNIQYF
TGTGCCAGCAGTGACGGACAGGGGGCCAAAAACATTCAGTACTTC
>-|TRBV27|-|TRBJ1-5
CASSLGMGNQPQHF
TGTGCCAGCAGTTTGGGGATGGGCAATCAGCCCCAGCATTTT
>TRBD1|TRBV6-5|few|TRBJ2-2
CASSDRATGELFF
TGTGCCAGCTCGGACAGGGCTACCGGGGAGCTGTTTTTT
>-|TRBV5-5|-|TRBJ2-7
CASTQRMYGAHHEQHF
TGTGCCAGCACCCAAAGGATGTATGGGGCCCACCACGAGCAGCACTTC
>TRBD1|TRBV6-6|-|TRBJ2-1
CASSMGQGINEQFF
TGTGCCAGCAGTATGGGACAGGGTATCAATGAGCAGTTCTTC
>-|TRBV12-3/TRBV12-4|-|TRBJ1-5
CASSLVSGGGQPQHF
TGTGCCAGCAGTTTAGTTTCCGGGGGCGGTCAGCCCCAGCATTTT
>TRBD1|TRBV29-1|-|TRBJ2-1
CSGGQGAYNEQFF
TGCAGCGGTGGACAGGGAGCCTACAATGAGCAGTTCTTC
>-|TRBV7-9|-|TRBJ2-5
CASSTSLGYQETQYF
TGTGCCAGCAGCACCAGCCTCGGGTACCAAGAGACCCAGTACTTC
>-|TRBV29-1|many|TRBJ2-7
CSVFSKGGAYEQYF
TGCAGCGTTTTCAGCAAAGGTGGGGCCTACGAGCAGTACTTC
>TRBD2|TRBV6-5|-|TRBJ2-7
CASSYSSSGGTYEQYF
TGTGCCAGCAGTTACTCTTCCAGCGGGGGGACCTACGAGCAGTACTTC
>TRBD1|TRBV9|few|TRBJ2-7
CASSEGQTNYEQYF
TGTGCCAGCAGCGAGGGACAGACTAACTACGAGCAGTACTTC
>-|TRBV11-2|few|TRBJ2-7
CASSSQRVQGNYEQYF
TGTGCCAGCAGCTCACAAAGGGTTCAGGGGAACTACGAGCAGTACTTC
>-|TRBV28|once|TRBJ2-7
CASADGPAYDQYF
TGTGCCAGCGCCGACGGACCCGCCTACGACCAGTACTTC
>-|TRBV9|-|TRBJ2-2
CASSVGAGFGELFF
TGTGCCAGCAGCGTAGGGGCAGGCTTCGGGGAGCTGTTTTTT
>TRBD1|TRBV6-5|many|TRBJ2-7
CASSRTRDSYYEQYF
TGTGCCAGCAGCCGTACGAGGGACAGCTACTACGAGCAGTACTTC
>-|TRBV6-1|-|TRBJ1-2
CASTDRMENYGYTF
TGTGCCAGCACAGACAGGATGGAAAACTATGGCTACACCTTC
>TRBD2|TRBV3-1|-|TRBJ2-2
CASSQVWTSGRKDTGELLF
TGTGCCAGCAGCCAGGTCTGGACTAGCGGGAGGAAAGACACCGGGGAGCTGCTTTTT
>-|TRBV13|many|TRBJ1-2
CASSHQGNYGYTF
TGTGCCAGCAGTCATCAGGGAAACTATGGCTACACCTTC